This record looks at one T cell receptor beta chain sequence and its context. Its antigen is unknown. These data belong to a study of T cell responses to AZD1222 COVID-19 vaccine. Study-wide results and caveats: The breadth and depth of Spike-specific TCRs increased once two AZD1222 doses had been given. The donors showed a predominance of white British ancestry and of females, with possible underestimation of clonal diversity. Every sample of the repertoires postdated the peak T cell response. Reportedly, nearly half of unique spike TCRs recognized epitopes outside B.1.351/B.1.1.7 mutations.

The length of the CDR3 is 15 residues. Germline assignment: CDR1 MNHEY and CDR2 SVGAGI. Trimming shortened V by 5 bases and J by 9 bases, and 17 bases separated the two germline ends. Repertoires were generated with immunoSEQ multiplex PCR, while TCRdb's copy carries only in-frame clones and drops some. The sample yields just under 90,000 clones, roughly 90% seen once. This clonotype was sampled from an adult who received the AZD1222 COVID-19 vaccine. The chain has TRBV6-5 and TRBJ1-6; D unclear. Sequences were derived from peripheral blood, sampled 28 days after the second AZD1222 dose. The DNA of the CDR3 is TGTGCCAGCAGTCTTCTGGTGGGCGGCGGTTCACCCCTCCACTTT. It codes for CASSLLVGGGSPLHF.